Reported below is one TCR beta chain. Its cognate antigen is unknown. This sample was included in a study of T-cell reconstitution after alpha-beta-depleted transplantation in children. The CDR3 consists of 10 residues. Germline-derived CDR1 and CDR2 are SQVTM and ANQGSEA. V lost 6 bases and J 7 bases, leaving 9 bases between the germline ends. Study outcomes and limitations: Some patients' high day-60 TCRbeta diversity was attributed to recipient cells surviving conditioning. T-cell counts and diversity at one year following transplant were attributed mainly to newly produced T cells. Where alpha-beta T cells came from about two months after transplant was reportedly several hundred expanded graft clones.

It was with unique molecular identifiers that the TCRbeta library was prepared. TCRdb re-derived calls from the PCR reads in MiXCR, one entry per CDR3 protein. The sample carries approximately 350,000 distinct CDR3 sequences, around 15% recorded once. The sample here was PBMCs, mostly from graft donor cells, taken 360 days after TCRalphabeta/CD19-depleted stem cell transplant. J is TRBJ1-1 and V is TRBV29-1; perhaps TRBD1 as D (5 bases). This receptor was obtained from a male patient aged 2 to 9 who had a stem cell transplant for acute lymphoblastic leukemia, so the T cells may come from the graft donor. This chain's CDR3 is CSVGHLEAFF. For the CDR3, the DNA is TGCAGCGTCGGACACCTTGAAGCTTTCTTT.